The TCR beta chain described here comes from a study of shared clonotypes between healthy human individuals. Generated by immunoSEQ multiplex PCR, the TCRdb table keeps only in-frame clones and is missing some. This table holds 500,000 to 650,000 clones, 70% to 80% found once. V was cut by 1 base and J by 4 bases, with 25 bases left in between. This CDR3 has 19 amino acids. CDR1 and CDR2 from the germline V gene are MGHRA and YSYEKL. The chain has TRBV4-1 and TRBJ1-2; D is undetermined. Sequenced material: PBMCs. The receptor was derived from a woman in her 40s in good health. Some clones in this sample may be carry-over from other donors' samples. The CDR3 loop is CASSQGPAISHGFSYGYTF. CDR3 nucleotide sequence: TGCGCCAGCAGCCAAGGTCCGGCCATCAGCCACGGGTTCTCCTATGGCTACACCTTC.